The clone carrying this T cell receptor beta chain was seen a handful of times. Its antigen remains unknown. The sample carries other DNA sequences with the same CDR3. The sample is drawn from a study of shared clonotypes between healthy human individuals. Germline V gives CDR1 GTSNPN, CDR2 SVGIG (reference sequence). Unmatched junction bases numbered 0, after V lost 3 bases and J lost 2 bases. The CDR3 sequence is 13 residues long. TCRdb's table, derived via immunoSEQ multiplex PCR, lists solely in-frame clones and lacks some. The sample holds 2 million to 3 million clones; 80% to 95% are singletons and the top ten take roughly 0.36%. General study points: Compared with memory subsets, naive subsets generally had larger estimated richness. Among donors, the sharing of clonotypes was expected to be influenced by sequencing depth. Non-shared clonotypes showed lower generation probabilities than clonotypes common to all four donors.

Sequenced: naive CD4+ T cells from PBMCs. Subset of the sample: CD45RA+ positively selected. This TCR was recovered from a man between 18 and 35 years old in good health. Some clones in this sample may be carry-over from other donors' samples. The V call is TRBV30, the J call TRBJ1-5; 8 bases agree with TRBD1. The DNA of the CDR3 is TGTGCCTGGAGGGACAGGGGCAATCAGCCCCAGCATTTT. It yields the protein CAWRDRGNQPQHF. Combining the CDR3 with reference TRBV30 and TRBJ1-5 gives the whole variable domain SQTIHQWPATLVQPVGSPLSLECTVEGTSNPNLYWYRQAAGRGLQLLFYSVGIGQISSEVPQNLSASRPQDRQFILSSKKLLLSDSGFYLCAWRDRGNQPQHFGDGTRLSIL.